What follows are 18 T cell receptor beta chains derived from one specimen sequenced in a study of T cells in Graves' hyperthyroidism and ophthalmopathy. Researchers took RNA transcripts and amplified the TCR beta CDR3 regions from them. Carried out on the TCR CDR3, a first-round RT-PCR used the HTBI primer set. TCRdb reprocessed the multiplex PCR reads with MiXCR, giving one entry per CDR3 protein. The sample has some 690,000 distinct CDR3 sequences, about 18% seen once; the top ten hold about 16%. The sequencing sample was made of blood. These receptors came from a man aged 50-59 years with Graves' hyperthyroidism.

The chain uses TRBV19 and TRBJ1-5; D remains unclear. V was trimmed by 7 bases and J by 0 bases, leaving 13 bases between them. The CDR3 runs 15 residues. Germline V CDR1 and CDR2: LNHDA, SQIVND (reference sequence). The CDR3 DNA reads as TGTGCCAGTACCCCACAGCCTTATAGCAATCAGCCCCAGCATTTT. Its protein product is CASTPQPYSNQPQHF.

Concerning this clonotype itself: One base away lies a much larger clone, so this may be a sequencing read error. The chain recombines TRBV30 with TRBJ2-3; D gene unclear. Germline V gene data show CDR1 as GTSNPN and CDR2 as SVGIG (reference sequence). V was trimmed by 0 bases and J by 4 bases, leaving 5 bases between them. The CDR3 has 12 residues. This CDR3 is CAWSVLPDTQYF. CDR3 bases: TGTGCCTGGAGTGTACTCCCAGATACGCAGTATTTT.

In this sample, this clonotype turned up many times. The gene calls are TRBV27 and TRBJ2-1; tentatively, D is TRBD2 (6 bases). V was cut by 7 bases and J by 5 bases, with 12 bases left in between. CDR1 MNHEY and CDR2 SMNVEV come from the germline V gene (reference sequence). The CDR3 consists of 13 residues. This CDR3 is CASIRESNNEQFF. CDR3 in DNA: TGTGCCAGCATACGGGAGTCAAACAATGAGCAGTTCTTC.

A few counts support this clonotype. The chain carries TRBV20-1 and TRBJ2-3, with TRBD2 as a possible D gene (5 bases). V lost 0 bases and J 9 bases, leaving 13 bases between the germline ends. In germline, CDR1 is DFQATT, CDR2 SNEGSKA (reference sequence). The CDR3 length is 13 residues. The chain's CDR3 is CSARDSLRETQYF. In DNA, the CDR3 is TGCAGTGCTAGAGATAGTTTGAGGGAAACGCAGTATTTT.

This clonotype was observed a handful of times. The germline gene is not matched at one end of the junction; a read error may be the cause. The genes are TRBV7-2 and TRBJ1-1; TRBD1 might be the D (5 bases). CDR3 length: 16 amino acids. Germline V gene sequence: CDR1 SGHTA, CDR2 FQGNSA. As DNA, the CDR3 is TGTGCCAGCAGCTTATTGGAAGGGGCCATGAACACTGAAGCTCTCTTT. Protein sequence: CASSLLEGAMNTEALF.

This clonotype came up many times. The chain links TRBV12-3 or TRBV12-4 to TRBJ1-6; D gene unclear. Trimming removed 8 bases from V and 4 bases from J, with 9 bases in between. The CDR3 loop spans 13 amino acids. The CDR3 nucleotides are TGTGCCAGCGGCCGGGGTTATAATTCACCCCTCCACTTT. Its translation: CASGRGYNSPLHF.

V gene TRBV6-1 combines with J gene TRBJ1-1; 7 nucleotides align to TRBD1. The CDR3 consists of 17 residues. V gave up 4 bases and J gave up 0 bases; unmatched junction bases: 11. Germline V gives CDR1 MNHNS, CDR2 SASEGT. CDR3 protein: CASSAGTEFFMNTEAFF. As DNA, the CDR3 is TGTGCCAGCAGTGCCGGGACAGAATTTTTTATGAACACTGAAGCTTTCTTT.

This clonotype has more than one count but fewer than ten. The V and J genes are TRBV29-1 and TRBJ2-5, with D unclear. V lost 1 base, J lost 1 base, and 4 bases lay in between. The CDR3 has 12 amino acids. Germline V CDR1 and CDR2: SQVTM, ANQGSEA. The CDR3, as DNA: TGCAGCGTTGAAGGGGCCCAAGAGACCCAGTACTTC. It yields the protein CSVEGAQETQYF.

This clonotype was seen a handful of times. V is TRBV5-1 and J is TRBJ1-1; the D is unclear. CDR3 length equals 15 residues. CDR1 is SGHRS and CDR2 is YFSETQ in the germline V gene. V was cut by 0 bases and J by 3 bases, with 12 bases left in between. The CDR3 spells CASSLDPGWDTEAFF. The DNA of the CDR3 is TGCGCCAGCAGCTTGGACCCGGGATGGGACACTGAAGCTTTCTTT.

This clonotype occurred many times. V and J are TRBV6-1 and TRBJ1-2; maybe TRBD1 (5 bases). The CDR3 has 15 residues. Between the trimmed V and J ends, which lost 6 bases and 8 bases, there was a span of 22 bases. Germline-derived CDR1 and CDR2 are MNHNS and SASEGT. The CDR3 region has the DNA TGTGCCAGCAGGCCGGGAGGGGTATCGGGAGACGGCTACACCTTC. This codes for CASRPGGVSGDGYTF.

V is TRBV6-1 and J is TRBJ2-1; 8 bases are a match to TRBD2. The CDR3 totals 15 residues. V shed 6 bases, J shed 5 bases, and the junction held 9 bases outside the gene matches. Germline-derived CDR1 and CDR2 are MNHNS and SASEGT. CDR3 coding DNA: TGTGCCAGCAGCGCTACCGGGACTAGGAACAATGAGCAGTTCTTC. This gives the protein CASSATGTRNNEQFF.

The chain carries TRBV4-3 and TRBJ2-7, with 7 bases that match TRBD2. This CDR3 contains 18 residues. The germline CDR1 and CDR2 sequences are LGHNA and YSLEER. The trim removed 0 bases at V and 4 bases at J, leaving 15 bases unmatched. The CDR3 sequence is CASSQDFLGGGGFYEQYF. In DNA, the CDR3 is TGCGCCAGCAGCCAAGATTTCCTAGGTGGGGGGGGATTTTACGAGCAGTACTTC.

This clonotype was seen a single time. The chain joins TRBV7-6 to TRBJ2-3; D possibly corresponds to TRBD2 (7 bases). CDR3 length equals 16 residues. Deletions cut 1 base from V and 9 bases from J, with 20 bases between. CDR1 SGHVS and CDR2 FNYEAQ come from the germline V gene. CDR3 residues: CASSLVGGGGRDTQYF. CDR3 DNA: TGTGCCAGCAGCTTAGTAGGGGGGGGGGGGAGGGACACGCAGTATTTT.

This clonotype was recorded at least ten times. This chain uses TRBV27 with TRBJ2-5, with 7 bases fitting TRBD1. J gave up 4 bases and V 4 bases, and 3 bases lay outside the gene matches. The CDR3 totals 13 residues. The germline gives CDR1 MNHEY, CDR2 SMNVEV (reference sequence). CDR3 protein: CASSWTGRETQYF. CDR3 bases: TGTGCCAGCAGTTGGACAGGTCGAGAGACCCAGTACTTC.

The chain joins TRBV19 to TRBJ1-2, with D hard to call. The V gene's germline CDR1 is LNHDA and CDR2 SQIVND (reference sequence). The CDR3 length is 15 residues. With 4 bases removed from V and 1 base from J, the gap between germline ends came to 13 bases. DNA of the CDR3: TGTGCCAGTAGTACAGACATAGCTCTTAACTATGGCTACACCTTC. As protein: CASSTDIALNYGYTF.

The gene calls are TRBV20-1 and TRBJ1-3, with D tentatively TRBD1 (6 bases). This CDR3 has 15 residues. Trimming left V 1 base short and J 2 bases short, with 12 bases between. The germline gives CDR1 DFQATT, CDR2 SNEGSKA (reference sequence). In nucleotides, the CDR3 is TGCAGTGCTAGAGGGGGGGCGAGACCTGGAAACACCATATATTTT. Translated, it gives CSARGGARPGNTIYF.

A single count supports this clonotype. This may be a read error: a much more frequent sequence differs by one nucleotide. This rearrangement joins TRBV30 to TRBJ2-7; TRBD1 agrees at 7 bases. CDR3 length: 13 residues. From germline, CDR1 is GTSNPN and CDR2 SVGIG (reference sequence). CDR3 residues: CAYDRTGTYEHYF. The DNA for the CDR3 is TGTGCCTACGACCGGACAGGAACCTACGAGCACTACTTC.

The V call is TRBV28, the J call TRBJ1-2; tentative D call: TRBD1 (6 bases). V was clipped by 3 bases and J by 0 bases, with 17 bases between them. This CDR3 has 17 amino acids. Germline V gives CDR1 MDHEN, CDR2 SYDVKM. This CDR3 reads CASSLAGQPYSNYGYTF. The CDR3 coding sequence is TGTGCCAGCAGTTTGGCAGGACAGCCTTATTCTAACTATGGCTACACCTTC.